This entry describes one T cell receptor (beta chain). The data derive from a study of blood T cell repertoires in COVID-19. In the authors' methods: Amplification of reference gene primers provided the estimated nucleated cell counts. The table came from immunoSEQ multiplex PCR; TCRdb's copy has only in-frame clones and leaves some out. V and J calls and clone size come straight from that table; D and trimming were deduced from the DNA. Among approximately 470,000 clones listed, approximately 90% were seen once. This CDR3 spans 12 amino acids. The germline V and J ends were trimmed by 6 bases and 3 bases, with 9 bases remaining between them. From germline, CDR1 is MNHEY and CDR2 SVGAGI. Participants spanned ages about 18 to 100 years and resided in about two dozen US areas. The recovered donors of Cohort 3 showed two negative PCRs, clearance, or symptom resolution.

The material sequenced was PBMCs or T cells enriched from blood (not recorded which). This sequence was found in a woman between 18 and 29 years old who had recovered from COVID-19. The chain joins TRBV6-5 to TRBJ2-7; D unclear. The CDR3 here is CASSPLYYEQYF. DNA of the CDR3: TGTGCCAGCAGCCCCCTTTACTACGAGCAGTACTTC.